The entry that follows covers one T cell receptor beta chain sequence. Its antigen is currently unknown. Data came from immunoSEQ multiplex PCR; TCRdb stores just in-frame clones and leaves some out. The sample lists 70,000 to 85,000 clones; about 80% were seen once. With the ViraFEST assay, the study expanded antigen-specific CD4+ T cells using viral peptide pools, then sequenced them. The culture ran for approximately 10 days, and then CD4+ T cells were isolated. The participants, recipients of two vaccine doses, got either BNT162b2 or mRNA-1273. A half-medium replacement with IL-2 medium was carried out on days 3 and 7. The sample is drawn from a study of vaccination effects on CD4 cells after COVID-19. With 6 bases clipped from V and 8 bases from J, the junction kept 8 bases outside the gene matches. In germline, CDR1 is MDHEN, CDR2 SYDVKM. The CDR3 loop spans 13 amino acids.

This clonotype was obtained from a human donor who received a COVID-19 vaccine. The sequenced sample was CD4+ T cells from PBMCs cultured with HCoV-229E spike peptides, obtained after COVID-19 vaccination. The chain links TRBV28 to TRBJ1-2; TRBD1 agrees at 8 bases. The CDR3 DNA reads TGTGCCAGCAGACCGACAGGGGTGAACGGCTACACCTTC. Its translation is CASRPTGVNGYTF.